These 2 T cell receptor beta chains originate from one sample sequenced in a study of PD-1 blockade in classical Hodgkin lymphoma. Only in-frame clones appear in the TCRdb table, and some are missing; sequencing was by immunoSEQ multiplex PCR. The sample lists tens of thousands of clones, just over 75% occurring once. Time point here: cycle 4 day 1 (C4D1), after 5 to 7 weeks of nivolumab. Relapse after autologous stem cell transplantation occurred in every patient, and brentuximab vedotin exposure varied. This sample comprised peripheral blood mononuclear cells (PBMCs), obtained before the fourth cycle of nivolumab. The receptors were sampled from a human donor with classical Hodgkin lymphoma.

The chain links TRBV7-2 to TRBJ2-7; the D is unclear. The CDR3 length is 11 residues. The V end was cut by 1 base, the J end by 6 bases, with 4 bases between. Germline CDR1 reads SGHTA; CDR2 reads FQGNSA. CDR3 sequence: CASSLEAEQYF. The CDR3 DNA reads as TGTGCCAGCAGCTTAGAGGCCGAGCAGTACTTC.

This chain joins TRBV16 and TRBJ1-5; no firm D call. Germline V gene sequence: CDR1 KGHSY, CDR2 FQNENV. The ends were cut back, 2 bases at V and 0 bases at J, with 8 bases in the middle. This CDR3 is 15 amino acids long. The CDR3 is CASSQLSGSNQPQHF. The DNA for the CDR3 is TGTGCCAGCAGCCAACTATCTGGTAGCAATCAGCCCCAGCATTTT.